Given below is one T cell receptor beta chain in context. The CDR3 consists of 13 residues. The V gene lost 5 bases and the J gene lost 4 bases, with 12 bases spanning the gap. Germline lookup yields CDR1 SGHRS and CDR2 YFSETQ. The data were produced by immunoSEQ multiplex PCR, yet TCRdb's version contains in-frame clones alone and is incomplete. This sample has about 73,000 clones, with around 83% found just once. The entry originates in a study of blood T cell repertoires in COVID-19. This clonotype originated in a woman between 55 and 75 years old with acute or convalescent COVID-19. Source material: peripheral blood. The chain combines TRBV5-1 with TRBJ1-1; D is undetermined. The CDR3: CASRREEGTEAFF. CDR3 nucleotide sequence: TGCGCCAGCAGGCGGGAAGAGGGCACTGAAGCTTTCTTT.